This T cell receptor (beta chain) was recorded in a study of T cell responses to AZD1222 COVID-19 vaccine. The assay was immunoSEQ multiplex PCR, and TCRdb's table has in-frame clones only and misses some. Here the sample spans about 66,000 clones, more than 75% being singletons. A word on this clone: No antigen is known for it.

J was trimmed by 4 bases and V by 7 bases; bases with no gene match: 10. Germline assignment: CDR1 MNHEY and CDR2 SVGEGT. The CDR3 spans 14 residues. The study, taken as a whole, reports: Spike as a whole was targeted by vaccine-associated CD4 TCRs, dominant at 160-218 and 743-854. Donors were largely white British and mainly female; clonal diversity was possibly underestimated. Repertoires were obtained solely post-peak T cell response. Only a handful of AZD1222 recipients tested seropositive at baseline.

The clonotype originates from an adult who received the MenACWY meningococcal vaccine as a control. V gene TRBV6-2 or TRBV6-3 combines with J gene TRBJ2-7, with 7 bases identical to TRBD1. The material was peripheral blood, obtained 28 days after the second dose of the MenACWY control vaccine. The CDR3 DNA is TGTGCCAGCACCCCGGACAGGCCATCATACGAGCAGTACTTC. Protein: CASTPDRPSYEQYF.